These T cell receptor beta chains were read from a single sample in a study of T-cell memory formation after mild COVID-19. A single record per CDR3 protein comes from TCRdb applying MiXCR to the 5' RACE reads. The sample lists some 160,000 distinct CDR3 sequences, 10% to 15% occurring once. The specimen was PBMCs or a T cell subset sorted from them (not recorded which). Receptors originate from a man between 18 and 35 years old who had mild COVID-19 (a few samples of this study predate the infection). Cell type and time point are not known. CDR3s include the opening cysteine and the closing phenylalanine or tryptophan. D genes are given only for firm matches. Not all rows give a size; the values are once, few, many and, for expanded clones, a class.

j_call,d_call,clone_size,v_call,cdr3_nt,cdr3_aa
TRBJ2-1,TRBD1,NA,TRBV5-4,TGTGCCAGCAGCAGAACAGGGGGCGGTCTCAATGAGCAGTTCTTC,CASSRTGGGLNEQFF
TRBJ1-3,NA,NA,TRBV20-1,TGCAGTGCTTCCTTCCTGGGCACTGGAAACACCATATATTTT,CSASFLGTGNTIYF
TRBJ2-3,NA,many,TRBV12-3/TRBV12-4,TGTGCCAGCAGCTTCGGGGCGGATACGCAGTATTTT,CASSFGADTQYF
TRBJ2-1,NA,NA,TRBV7-2,TGTGCCAGCAGCTTAGGGAACCCATACCTCAATGAGCAGTTCTTC,CASSLGNPYLNEQFF
TRBJ1-5,TRBD1,few,TRBV11-2,TGTGCCAGCAGCCCCGGGACAGGGGGCTTGGAGCCCCAGCATTTT,CASSPGTGGLEPQHF
TRBJ1-1,NA,few,TRBV6-6,TGTGCCAGCAGTTACTCCGGCACTGGGTACGGTGAAGCTTTCTTT,CASSYSGTGYGEAFF
TRBJ2-1,NA,NA,TRBV3-1,TGTGCCAGCAGCCAAATGGAACAGACGCAGTTCTTC,CASSQMEQTQFF
TRBJ2-3,NA,many,TRBV4-2,TGTGCCAGCAGCCAAGGATTCTCCGGTTATGAAGATACGCAGTATTTT,CASSQGFSGYEDTQYF
TRBJ1-1,NA,NA,TRBV11-2,TGTGCCAGCAGCTCCGGATACACTGAAGCTTTCTTT,CASSSGYTEAFF
TRBJ2-4,NA,few,TRBV6-2/TRBV6-3,TGTGCCAGCAGTTACGACGTGGTAGCCAAAAACATTCAGTACTTC,CASSYDVVAKNIQYF
TRBJ2-1,NA,few,TRBV6-6,TGTGCCAGCAGTTCCCTACAGGGAGAGCAGTTCTTC,CASSSLQGEQFF
TRBJ1-6,TRBD1,few,TRBV20-1,TGCAGTGCTAGTGGGGACAGTAATTCACCCCTCCACTTT,CSASGDSNSPLHF
TRBJ2-5,NA,few,TRBV5-5,TGTGCCAGCAGCTTGTCCTACCAAGAGACCCAGTACTTC,CASSLSYQETQYF
TRBJ2-4,NA,many,TRBV12-3/TRBV12-4,TGTGCCAGCAGTTTGGGCCTCGAGTATAACATTCAGTACTTC,CASSLGLEYNIQYF
TRBJ2-5,NA,few,TRBV11-2,TGTGCCAGCACCGACCTACGGGGTTGGGAGACCCAGTACTTC,CASTDLRGWETQYF
TRBJ2-7,TRBD1,few,TRBV18,TGTGCCAGCTCACCCCGGGACAGCTCCTACGAGCAGTACTTC,CASSPRDSSYEQYF
TRBJ1-3,NA,few,TRBV14,TGTGCCAGCAGCCCCCAGGGGTCTGGAAACACCATATATTTT,CASSPQGSGNTIYF
TRBJ2-2,NA,NA,TRBV5-1,TGCGCCAGCAGCTCTGCGTTAGGAACCGGGGAGCTGTTTTTT,CASSSALGTGELFF
TRBJ1-3,NA,few,TRBV12-3/TRBV12-4,TGTGCCAGCAGTTTGATGAACGGTGGAAACACCATATATTTT,CASSLMNGGNTIYF
TRBJ1-1,NA,few,TRBV20-1,TGCAGTGCTAGAGATTCGGGGGCAACTGAAGCTTTCTTT,CSARDSGATEAFF
TRBJ2-5,TRBD1,few,TRBV6-2/TRBV6-3,TGTGCCAGCAGACTCGGTCGACAGGGACAAGAGACCCAGTACTTC,CASRLGRQGQETQYF
TRBJ1-6,NA,many,TRBV7-6,TGTGCCAGCAGCTTAGCAGAGAATTCACCCCTCCACTTT,CASSLAENSPLHF
TRBJ1-1,NA,few,TRBV4-3,TGCGCCAGCAGCCGAGATACAGGGTTCTCTGAAGCTTTCTTT,CASSRDTGFSEAFF
TRBJ1-1,NA,few,TRBV29-1,TGCAGCGTACGAAGACAGAACACTGAAGCTTTCTTT,CSVRRQNTEAFF
TRBJ2-5,TRBD2,few,TRBV2,TGTGCCAGCAGTCCCGGGACTAGCGTAGAGACCCAGTACTTC,CASSPGTSVETQYF
TRBJ2-1,NA,NA,TRBV7-2,TGTGCCAGCAGCTTAAGGGCCTTCTCCTACACTGAGCAGTTCTTC,CASSLRAFSYTEQFF
TRBJ2-3,NA,many,TRBV11-2,TGTGCCAGCAGTCGGGACTTCGACACAGATACGCAGTATTTT,CASSRDFDTDTQYF
TRBJ2-5,NA,NA,TRBV3-1,TGTGCCAGCAGCCAAGATGGACACGCGACCCAGTACTTC,CASSQDGHATQYF
TRBJ1-2,NA,few,TRBV25-1,TGTGCCAGCAGTGCCCCCAGGGAGGACTATGGCTACACCTTC,CASSAPREDYGYTF
TRBJ2-3,NA,many,TRBV23-1,TGCGCCAGCTGGGACAGCACAGATACGCAGTATTTT,CASWDSTDTQYF
TRBJ2-1,TRBD2,NA,TRBV6-5,TGTGCCAGCAGTTCGGGACTAGCGGGGGGGCTGGCCAATGAGCAGTTCTTC,CASSSGLAGGLANEQFF
TRBJ1-1,NA,NA,TRBV10-3,TGTGCCATCAGTGAGTTAGCGTCAGAAGCTTTCTTT,CAISELASEAFF
TRBJ1-2,NA,few,TRBV5-1,TGCGCCAGCAGCTTGGGACAGCGGCCGAGTCGTGGCTACACCTTC,CASSLGQRPSRGYTF
TRBJ1-5,TRBD1,few,TRBV28,TGTGCCAGCAGTTTACTAAAAATCGGGACAGCTAGAGATCAGCCCCAGCATTTT,CASSLLKIGTARDQPQHF
TRBJ2-5,TRBD2,NA,TRBV10-2,TGCGCCATCAAGGCTAGCGGGGGCGAGACCCAGTACTTC,CAIKASGGETQYF
TRBJ2-3,NA,few,TRBV9,TGTGCCAGCAGCGTAGGGACTAGCACAGATACGCAGTATTTT,CASSVGTSTDTQYF
TRBJ1-2,NA,few,TRBV5-1,TGCGCCAGCAGCGTCGCTACAGGGTCTAACTATGGCTACACCTTC,CASSVATGSNYGYTF
TRBJ2-3,NA,NA,TRBV7-9,TGTGCCAGCAGCCGGGACCTCCACCACACAGATACGCAGTATTTT,CASSRDLHHTDTQYF
TRBJ1-1,NA,NA,TRBV5-1,TGCGCCAGCAGCCAAACTCTCGGCAGGAACACTGAAGCTTTCTTT,CASSQTLGRNTEAFF
TRBJ1-6,NA,NA,TRBV24-1,TGTGCCACCCAAGGCCAGGGGAATTCACCCCTCCACTTT,CATQGQGNSPLHF
TRBJ1-2,NA,few,TRBV24-1,TGTGCCACCAGTGATCCGCCCGGTTCAGCTAACTATGGCTACACCTTC,CATSDPPGSANYGYTF
TRBJ2-5,NA,NA,TRBV6-5,TGTGCCAGCAGACCCGGGGGCCACCAAGAGACCCAGTACTTC,CASRPGGHQETQYF
TRBJ1-1,NA,NA,TRBV3-2,TGTGCCAGCAGCTTTCACCAGGGGCTGAACACTGAAGCTTTCTTT,CASSFHQGLNTEAFF
TRBJ1-5,NA,few,TRBV6-1,TGTGCCAGCGTGCCGGAATTTTTTCAGCCCCAGCATTTT,CASVPEFFQPQHF
TRBJ2-1,NA,once,TRBV7-3,TGTGCCAGCAGCTTAAGTTCTCAGAATGAGCAGTTCTTC,CASSLSSQNEQFF